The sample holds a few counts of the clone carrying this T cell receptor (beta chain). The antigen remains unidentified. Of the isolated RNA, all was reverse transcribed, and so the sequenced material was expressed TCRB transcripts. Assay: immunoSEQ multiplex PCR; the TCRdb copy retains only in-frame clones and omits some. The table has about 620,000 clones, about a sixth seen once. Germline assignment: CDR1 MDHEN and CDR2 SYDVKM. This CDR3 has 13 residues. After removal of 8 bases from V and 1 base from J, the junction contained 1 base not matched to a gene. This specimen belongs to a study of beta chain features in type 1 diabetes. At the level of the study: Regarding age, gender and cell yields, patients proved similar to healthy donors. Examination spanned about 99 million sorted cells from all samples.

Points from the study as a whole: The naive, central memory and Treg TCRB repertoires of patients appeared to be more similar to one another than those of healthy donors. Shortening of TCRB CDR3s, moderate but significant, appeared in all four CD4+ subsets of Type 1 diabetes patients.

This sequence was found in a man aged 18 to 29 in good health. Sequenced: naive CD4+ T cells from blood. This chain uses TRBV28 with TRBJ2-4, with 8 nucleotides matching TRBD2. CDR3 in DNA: TGTGCCAGCCGCGGGGGGGCCAAAAACATTCAGTACTTC. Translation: CASRGGAKNIQYF.